These 25 T cell receptor beta chains share one sample of origin, sequenced in a study of glioma-infiltrating T cells. TCR alpha and beta CDR3 regions were amplified from RNA using iRepertoire nested multiplex PCR. One entry per CDR3 protein results from TCRdb running MiXCR on the multiplex PCR reads. The sample lists 300,000 to 450,000 distinct CDR3 sequences; roughly two fifths were seen once. The specimen sequenced was glioma tissue, nonneoplastic brain tissue, or PBMCs (not recorded which). The receptors derive from a human donor with low-grade glioma or glioblastoma, undergoing nonglioma brain surgery, or in good health (not recorded which).

This clonotype appeared once. The junction departs from germline at one end; a sequencing error may be responsible. The rearrangement joins TRBV4-1 to TRBJ1-1, with D uncertain. Germline values: CDR1 MGHRA, CDR2 YSYEKL. This CDR3 is built from 14 residues. This CDR3 is CASRQENLNTEAFF. The DNA of the CDR3 is TGCGCCAGCAGACAAGAGAACCTGAACACTGAAGCTTTCTTT.

This clonotype showed up just a few times. J is TRBJ1-5 and V is TRBV7-2; TRBD1 is a possible D gene (5 bases). The CDR3 extends over 15 amino acids. Trimming shortened V by 5 bases and J by 0 bases, and 11 bases separated the two germline ends. The germline gives CDR1 SGHTA, CDR2 FQGNSA. The CDR3 DNA follows: TGTGCCAGCAGCCCAGGGCCCTATAGCAATCAGCCCCAGCATTTT. It codes for CASSPGPYSNQPQHF.

Remarks on this clonotype: A much larger clone differs by one base, so this may be a read error. The chain links TRBV20-1 to TRBJ1-1; D unclear. The CDR3 length is 11 residues. Per the germline V gene, CDR1 is DFQATT and CDR2 is SNEGSKA (reference sequence). The CDR3 DNA sequence: TGCAATGCTCCTATGTACACTGAAGCTTTCTTT. Residues: CNAPMYTEAFF.

The chain has TRBV29-1 and TRBJ2-3; D is unresolved. CDR3 length: 14 amino acids. Per the germline V gene, CDR1 is SQVTM and CDR2 is ANQGSEA. Trimming stripped 8 bases from V and 1 base from J, with 16 bases between. The CDR3 region has the DNA TGCAGCTCATCCGGAGAGGCCGGCACAGATACGCAGTATTTT. Its protein is CSSSGEAGTDTQYF.

This clonotype was counted ten times or more. The chain carries TRBV27 and TRBJ2-1; D gene unclear. V was shortened by 6 bases and J by 7 bases, with 10 bases between the two germline ends. CDR1 is MNHEY, CDR2 SMNVEV, per germline (reference sequence). CDR3 length equals 12 residues. The CDR3 nucleotides are TGTGCCAGCAGCCCCACCGCGAATGAGCAGTTCTTC. This encodes CASSPTANEQFF.

This clonotype was seen at least ten times. The rearrangement joins TRBV6-1 to TRBJ1-5; D is uncertain. V dropped 7 bases and J dropped 4 bases, with 14 bases sitting between them. This CDR3 region has 14 residues. Germline values: CDR1 MNHNS, CDR2 SASEGT. CDR3 sequence: CASTPRGENQPQHF. In nucleotides, the CDR3 is TGTGCCAGCACCCCGCGGGGAGAGAATCAGCCCCAGCATTTT.

The chain employs TRBV28 and TRBJ1-2; D not certain. This CDR3 is 15 amino acids long. Trimming removed 6 bases at V and 6 bases at J, with 20 bases between. The germline V gene has CDR1 MDHEN and CDR2 SYDVKM. The chain's CDR3 is CASRKHNPGRDGYTF. DNA for the CDR3: TGTGCCAGCAGAAAACATAACCCCGGGAGGGATGGCTACACCTTC.

This clonotype has just one count. The gene calls are TRBV11-2 and TRBJ2-4, with no clear D. CDR3 size: 12 residues. Trimming cost V 5 bases and J 8 bases, with 10 bases left between them. Germline CDR1 SGHAT, CDR2 FQNNGV. In DNA form, the CDR3 reads TGTGCCAGCAGCGCAATGGAAGACATTCAGTACTTC. Its translation: CASSAMEDIQYF.

In its sample, this clonotype was seen a few times. This chain connects TRBV20-1 to TRBJ2-7; D uncertain. Trimming removed 4 bases from V and 1 base from J, with 14 bases in between. Germline values: CDR1 DFQATT, CDR2 SNEGSKA (reference sequence). The CDR3 is 14 residues long. In DNA, the CDR3 is TGCAGTGCTATAAAGGTTGCAGAGTCCTACGAGCAGTACTTC. Protein: CSAIKVAESYEQYF.

This chain links TRBV6-6 with TRBJ2-1; 9 nucleotides align to TRBD2. After removal of 0 bases from V and 5 bases from J, the junction contained 5 bases not matched to a gene. Germline V gene lookup returns CDR1 MNHNY and CDR2 SVGAGI (reference sequence). The CDR3 runs 16 residues. The CDR3 loop reads CASSYSIAGENNEQFF. The CDR3 bases are TGTGCCAGCAGTTACTCGATAGCGGGGGAAAACAATGAGCAGTTCTTC.

This clonotype was picked up a small number of times. This rearrangement joins TRBV4-1 to TRBJ1-3; D gene unclear. Germline V gene data show CDR1 as MGHRA and CDR2 as YSYEKL. The CDR3 runs 19 residues. The V end lost 4 bases, the J end lost 0 bases, and 22 bases lay between the germline ends. In DNA, the CDR3 is TGCGCCAGCAGCCGAACCGGGCGGGATCCCGTATCCTCTGGAAACACCATATATTTT. Protein sequence: CASSRTGRDPVSSGNTIYF.

This clonotype appeared many times. This rearrangement joins TRBV20-1 to TRBJ1-5; tentatively, D is TRBD1 (6 bases). Germline CDR1 reads DFQATT; CDR2 reads SNEGSKA (reference sequence). Trimming removed 4 bases at V and 6 bases at J, with 13 bases between. This CDR3 is 13 amino acids long. CDR3: CSAIQGRGQPQHF. Here the CDR3 DNA reads TGCAGTGCTATACAGGGACGGGGTCAGCCCCAGCATTTT.

Worth noting for this clonotype: A clone one base away is much larger, so this may be a read error. The V and J genes are TRBV6-1 and TRBJ2-5; the D call may be TRBD1 or TRBD2 (5 bases each). The CDR3 covers 13 residues. In germline, CDR1 is MNHNS, CDR2 SASEGT. The CDR3, as DNA: TGTGCCAGCAGCTTAGAGATTTTGGGGACCAAGTACTTC. Encoded protein: CASSLEILGTKYF.

The chain combines TRBV4-3 with TRBJ2-7, with 8 bases fitting TRBD2. The CDR3 extends over 14 amino acids. V lost 6 bases to trimming and J lost 6 bases; unmatched junction nucleotides: 10. The germline CDR1 and CDR2 sequences are LGHNA and YSLEER. CDR3 loop: CASSQVAGTLEQYF. The CDR3 nucleotides are TGCGCCAGCAGTCAGGTAGCGGGGACCCTCGAGCAGTACTTC.

This chain connects TRBV7-2 to TRBJ2-7, with 14 bases matching TRBD2. The junction had 15 bases not matched to a gene; V was cut back by 3 bases and J by 2 bases. CDR1 and CDR2 (germline): SGHTA, FQGNSA. This CDR3 is built from 20 residues. CDR3 in amino acids: CASSFAAGTSGSSSPYEQYF. In DNA, the CDR3 is TGTGCCAGCAGCTTCGCGGCCGGGACTAGCGGGAGTTCCAGCCCCTACGAGCAGTACTTC.

The sample holds many counts of this clonotype. The chain recombines TRBV28 with TRBJ2-3; the D gene is possibly TRBD1 (5 bases). CDR3 length: 16 residues. Trimming cost V 4 bases and J 0 bases, with 14 bases left between them. Germline CDR1 MDHEN, CDR2 SYDVKM. This CDR3 is CASSSKQGPSTDTQYF. CDR3 DNA: TGTGCCAGCAGTTCGAAGCAGGGTCCTAGCACAGATACGCAGTATTTT.

V usage is TRBV7-2 and J usage is TRBJ2-7, with TRBD1 matching over 8 bases. CDR1 and CDR2 (germline): SGHTA, FQGNSA. The CDR3 spans 14 residues. J lost 5 bases, V lost 5 bases, and 8 bases had no gene match. CDR3 sequence (DNA): TGTGCCAGCAGCCGTATGACAGGGGACCACGAGCAGTACTTC. Protein sequence: CASSRMTGDHEQYF.

The chain is built from TRBV29-1 and TRBJ2-7; 11 bases align to TRBD2. The V segment lost 6 bases and the J segment 6 bases; nucleotides outside the gene matches: 7. The CDR3 is made up of 13 amino acids. CDR1 is SQVTM and CDR2 is ANQGSEA in the germline V gene. CDR3 in DNA: TGCAGCGTGGAAACCGGGACTAGCGGCGAGCAGTACTTC. It is translated as CSVETGTSGEQYF.

This clonotype turned up a few times. This rearrangement joins TRBV19 to TRBJ2-5; unclear D gene. V lost 4 bases to trimming and J lost 0 bases, with 12 bases between them. Looked up from germline, CDR1 is LNHDA and CDR2 is SQIVND (reference sequence). The CDR3 totals 15 residues. In DNA, the CDR3 is TGTGCCAGTAGTAACTCCGCTACGTACCAAGAGACCCAGTACTTC. It translates to CASSNSATYQETQYF.

This clonotype appeared many times. The chain employs TRBV20-1 and TRBJ2-7, with 8 bases lining up with TRBD1. CDR3 length: 13 amino acids. Germline V CDR1 and CDR2: DFQATT, SNEGSKA (reference sequence). J lost 3 bases, V lost 4 bases, and 5 bases had no gene match. CDR3 amino acids: CSANQGAFYEQYF. The CDR3 bases are TGCAGTGCTAACCAGGGGGCGTTCTACGAGCAGTACTTC.

Only a few counts were recorded for this clonotype. The chain has TRBV20-1 and TRBJ2-2; tentatively, D is TRBD2 (7 bases). V was trimmed by 5 bases and J by 3 bases, leaving 19 bases between them. The CDR3 totals 16 residues. The germline gives CDR1 DFQATT, CDR2 SNEGSKA (reference sequence). CDR3 DNA sequence: TGCAGTGCTGGGGGGGGACATTGGGGATACACCGGGGAGCTGTTTTTT. Translation gives CSAGGGHWGYTGELFF.

This clonotype appeared once. One end of the junction is discordant with germline, which a read error may explain. In DNA, the CDR3 is TGTTCCAGCAGTTTCCGGGGGACCTCCTACGAGCAGTACTTC. Its protein product is CSSSFRGTSYEQYF. The V gene is TRBV28, the J gene TRBJ2-7; the D gene is possibly TRBD2 (6 bases). Germline V gene data show CDR1 as MDHEN and CDR2 as SYDVKM. The CDR3 runs to 14 residues.

This clonotype was found many times. The J gene is TRBJ1-1, the V gene TRBV6-1; D is unresolved. CDR1 and CDR2 from the germline V gene are MNHNS and SASEGT. The CDR3 length is 14 residues. The V gene lost 2 bases and the J gene lost 1 base, with 8 bases spanning the gap. CDR3 nucleotides: TGTGCCAGCAGTGAATATACACGGAACACTGAAGCTTTCTTT. Translation gives CASSEYTRNTEAFF.

A few counts support this clonotype. V gene TRBV28 combines with J gene TRBJ2-2; TRBD2 agrees at 10 bases. The CDR3 runs to 15 residues. CDR1 is MDHEN, CDR2 SYDVKM, per germline. V lost 3 bases and J lost 7; bases outside the gene matches: 5. DNA for the CDR3: TGTGCCAGCAGTTTCGGTAGCGGGAGGAGCGGGGAGCTGTTTTTT. Translated: CASSFGSGRSGELFF. Looking up the rest from reference TRBV28 and TRBJ2-2 gives the full variable domain: DVKVTQSSRYLVKRTGEKVFLECVQDMDHENMFWYRQDPGLGLRLIYFSYDVKMKEKGDIPEGYSVSREKKERFSLILESASTNQTSMYLCASSFGSGRSGELFFGEGSRLTVL.

Regarding this clonotype: A read error is possible here, since a much larger clone lies one base away. The conserved phenylalanine or tryptophan normally closing the CDR3 is absent here, so this likely arose from a read error. The chain couples TRBV6-9 to TRBJ1-2; D unresolved. Germline values: CDR1 MNHGY, CDR2 SVAAGI. The CDR3 totals 12 residues. V lost 4 bases and J lost 3, with 6 bases in between. CDR3 sequence reads: CASSSTDYGYTL. As DNA, the CDR3 is TGTGCCAGCAGTTCGACGGACTATGGCTACACCCTC.